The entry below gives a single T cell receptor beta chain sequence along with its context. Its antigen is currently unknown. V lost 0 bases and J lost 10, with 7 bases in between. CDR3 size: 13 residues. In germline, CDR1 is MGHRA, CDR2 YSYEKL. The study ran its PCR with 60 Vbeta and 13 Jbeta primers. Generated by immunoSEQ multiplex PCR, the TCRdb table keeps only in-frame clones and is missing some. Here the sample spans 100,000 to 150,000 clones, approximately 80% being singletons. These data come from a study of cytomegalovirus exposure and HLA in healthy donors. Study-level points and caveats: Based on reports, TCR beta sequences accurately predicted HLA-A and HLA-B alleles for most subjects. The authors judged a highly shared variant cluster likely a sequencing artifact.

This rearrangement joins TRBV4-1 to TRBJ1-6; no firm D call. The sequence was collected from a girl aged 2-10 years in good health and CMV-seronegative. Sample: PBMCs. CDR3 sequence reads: CASSQDLESPLHF. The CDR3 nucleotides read TGCGCCAGCAGCCAAGATCTGGAGTCACCCCTCCACTTT.